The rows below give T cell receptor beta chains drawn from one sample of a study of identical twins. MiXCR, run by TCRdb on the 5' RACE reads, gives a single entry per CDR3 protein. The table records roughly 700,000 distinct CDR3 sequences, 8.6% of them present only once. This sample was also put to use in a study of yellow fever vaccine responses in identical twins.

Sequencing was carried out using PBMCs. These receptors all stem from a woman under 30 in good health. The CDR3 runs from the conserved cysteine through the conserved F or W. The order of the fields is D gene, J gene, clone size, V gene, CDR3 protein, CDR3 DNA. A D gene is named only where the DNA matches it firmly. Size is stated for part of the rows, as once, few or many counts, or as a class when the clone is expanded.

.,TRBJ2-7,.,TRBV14,CASSQVPGLQFYEQYF,TGTGCCAGCAGCCAAGTCCCCGGACTACAATTCTACGAGCAGTACTTC
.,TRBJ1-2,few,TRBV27,CASRVVGTDGYTF,TGTGCCAGCAGGGTCGTGGGAACGGATGGCTACACCTTC
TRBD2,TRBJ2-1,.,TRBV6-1,CASSPAAGGNNEQFF,TGTGCCAGCAGTCCCGCAGCGGGAGGGAACAATGAGCAGTTCTTC
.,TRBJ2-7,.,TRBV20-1,CSASPSTTPYRVEYF,TGCAGTGCTAGCCCCTCGACGACCCCCTACCGGGTTGAGTACTTC
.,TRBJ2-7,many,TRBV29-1,CSVEASSYEQYF,TGCAGCGTTGAGGCGTCCTCCTACGAGCAGTACTTC
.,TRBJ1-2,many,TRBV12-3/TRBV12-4,CASSLGVGGALGGYTF,TGTGCCAGCAGTTTAGGAGTGGGAGGGGCTTTGGGAGGCTACACCTTC
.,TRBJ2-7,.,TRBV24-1,CATSDLASNEQYF,TGTGCCACCAGTGATTTGGCTTCAAACGAGCAGTACTTC
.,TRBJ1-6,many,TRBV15,CATSGRWGGNSPLHF,TGTGCCACCAGCGGACGGTGGGGCGGTAATTCACCCCTCCACTTT
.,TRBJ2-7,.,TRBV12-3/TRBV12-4,CASSLGPPSSYEQYF,TGTGCCAGCAGTTTGGGACCACCGAGCTCCTACGAGCAGTACTTC
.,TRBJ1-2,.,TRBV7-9,CASSPSAGGYTF,TGTGCCAGCAGCCCCAGCGCGGGAGGCTACACCTTC
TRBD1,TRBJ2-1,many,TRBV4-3,CASSQTGQLNRNEQFF,TGCGCCAGCAGCCAAACGGGACAGCTCAACCGCAATGAGCAGTTCTTC
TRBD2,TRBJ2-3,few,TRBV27,CASSLSGGASGQYF,TGTGCCAGCAGTTTATCCGGGGGGGCCTCGGGGCAGTATTTT
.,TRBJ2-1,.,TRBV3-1,CASSLRQAVNEQFF,TGTGCCAGCAGCCTTCGGCAGGCCGTCAATGAGCAGTTCTTC
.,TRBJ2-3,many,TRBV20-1,CSASFLFAGQPSTDTQYF,TGCAGTGCTAGTTTTCTGTTTGCGGGACAACCAAGCACAGATACGCAGTATTTT
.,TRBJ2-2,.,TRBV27,CASSLKQGRVNTGELFF,TGTGCCAGCAGTTTAAAACAGGGGAGGGTTAACACCGGGGAGCTGTTTTTT
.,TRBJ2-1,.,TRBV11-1,CASSSLNTRVESYNEQFF,TGTGCCAGCAGCTCCCTTAATACCCGGGTGGAATCCTACAATGAGCAGTTCTTC
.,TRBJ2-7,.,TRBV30,CAWSQGVPYEQYF,TGTGCCTGGAGTCAAGGGGTCCCCTACGAGCAGTACTTC
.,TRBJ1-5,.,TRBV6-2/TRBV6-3,CASSKSRAGNQPQHF,TGTGCCAGCAGTAAATCCAGGGCAGGGAATCAGCCCCAGCATTTT
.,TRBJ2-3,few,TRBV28,CASSLWGGGSPKNTQYF,TGTGCCAGCAGTTTATGGGGAGGAGGGTCCCCCAAAAATACGCAGTATTTT
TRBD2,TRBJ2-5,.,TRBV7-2,CASSLGILAGNQETQYF,TGTGCCAGCAGCTTAGGGATACTAGCGGGGAACCAAGAGACCCAGTACTTC
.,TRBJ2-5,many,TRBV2,CASKGSQETQYF,TGTGCCAGCAAGGGAAGCCAAGAGACCCAGTACTTC
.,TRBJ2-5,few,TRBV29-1,CSLRDGQETQYF,TGCAGCCTCCGGGACGGCCAAGAGACCCAGTACTTC
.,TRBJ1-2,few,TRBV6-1,CASSELVGRANYGYTF,TGTGCCAGCAGTGAACTGGTTGGCAGGGCTAACTATGGCTACACCTTC
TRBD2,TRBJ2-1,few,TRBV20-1,CSARSGLAGGNNEQFF,TGCAGTGCTAGATCCGGACTAGCGGGGGGTAACAATGAGCAGTTCTTC
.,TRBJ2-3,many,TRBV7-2,CASSLENTQYF,TGTGCCAGCAGCTTGGAGAATACGCAGTATTTT
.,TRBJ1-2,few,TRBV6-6,CASKPNPGSYTF,TGTGCCAGCAAGCCTAACCCGGGGAGCTACACCTTC
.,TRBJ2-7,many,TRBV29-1,CSANSLGYEQYF,TGCAGCGCCAACTCCCTCGGGTACGAGCAGTACTTC
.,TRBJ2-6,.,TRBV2,CASSEKTSGANVLTF,TGTGCCAGCAGTGAAAAGACCTCTGGGGCCAACGTCCTGACTTTC
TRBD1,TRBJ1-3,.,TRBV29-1,CSVADSGTGDNTIYF,TGCAGCGTTGCAGACAGCGGGACAGGGGATAACACCATATATTTT
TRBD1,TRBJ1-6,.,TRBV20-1,CSARDRGRNSNSPLHF,TGCAGTGCGAGGGACAGGGGGCGAAATTCTAATTCACCCCTCCACTTT
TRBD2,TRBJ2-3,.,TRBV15,CATSIGAGGSTDTQYF,TGTGCCACCAGCATCGGTGCGGGGGGGAGCACAGATACGCAGTATTTT
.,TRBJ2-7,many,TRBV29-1,CSVEDPWGEQYF,TGCAGCGTTGAGGACCCATGGGGCGAGCAGTACTTC
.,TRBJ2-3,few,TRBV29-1,CSVASGSPDTQYF,TGCAGCGTTGCAAGCGGGTCCCCAGATACGCAGTATTTT